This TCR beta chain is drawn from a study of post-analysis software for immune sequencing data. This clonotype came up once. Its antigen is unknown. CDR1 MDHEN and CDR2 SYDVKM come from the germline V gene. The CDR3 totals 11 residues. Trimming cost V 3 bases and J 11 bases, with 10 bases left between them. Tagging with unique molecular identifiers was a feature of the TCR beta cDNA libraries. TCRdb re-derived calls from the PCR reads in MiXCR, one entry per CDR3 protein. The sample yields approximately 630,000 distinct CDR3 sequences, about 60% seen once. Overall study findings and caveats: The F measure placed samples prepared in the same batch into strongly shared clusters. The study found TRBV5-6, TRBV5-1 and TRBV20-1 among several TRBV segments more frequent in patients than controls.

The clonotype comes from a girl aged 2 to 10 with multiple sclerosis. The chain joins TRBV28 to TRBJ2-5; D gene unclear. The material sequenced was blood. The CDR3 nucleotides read TGTGCCAGCAGTTTCCGGGTGGAGCAGTACTTC. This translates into CASSFRVEQYF.